This entry is about one T cell receptor (beta chain). Its target is not known. CDR1 is LGHNA and CDR2 is YSLEER in the germline V gene. This CDR3 is built from 14 residues. Trimming shortened V by 3 bases and J by 3 bases, and 11 bases separated the two germline ends. The sample originates from a study of T cells after yellow fever vaccination. TCRdb processed the 5' RACE reads anew with MiXCR; each CDR3 protein has one entry. The sample records fewer than 350,000 distinct CDR3 sequences, 7.5% to 9% being singletons. Study-level results: In post-booster samples, most primary-vaccination clones reappeared (around 95% CD4, approximately 91% CD8).

The sequences come from PBMCs, collected on the day of the first yellow fever vaccination. The chain recombines TRBV4-3 with TRBJ2-5; D not resolved. The TCR was taken from a man younger than 30 who received the YFV17D yellow fever vaccine. CDR3 amino acids: CASSQNRGKETQYF. CDR3 DNA sequence: TGCGCCAGCAGCCAGAACAGAGGAAAAGAGACCCAGTACTTC.